These T cell receptor beta chains were read from a single sample in a study of T-cell memory formation after mild COVID-19. MiXCR, applied by TCRdb to the 5' RACE reads, yields one record per CDR3 protein. The data contain about 120,000 distinct CDR3 sequences, around a sixth of them singletons. The source material was PBMCs or a T cell subset sorted from them (not recorded which). These receptors were obtained from an adult woman who had mild COVID-19 (a few samples of this study predate the infection). Cell type and time point are not known. CDR3s include the opening cysteine and the closing phenylalanine or tryptophan. The D gene is left open where the match is weak. Some rows have no size entry. The others give once, few or many, or a class for an expanded clone.

D gene: .; V gene: TRBV5-1; J gene: TRBJ2-5; clone size: .; CDR3 DNA: TGCGCCAGCAGCTTGGCCGGGAGCGAGTTGGGGACCCAGTACTTC; CDR3 protein: CASSLAGSELGTQYF
D gene: TRBD2; V gene: TRBV24-1; J gene: TRBJ2-7; clone size: .; CDR3 DNA: TGTGCCACCAGTGATTTCGCGACTAGCGGGAACTACGAGCAGTACTTC; CDR3 protein: CATSDFATSGNYEQYF
D gene: .; V gene: TRBV5-1; J gene: TRBJ2-2; clone size: .; CDR3 DNA: TGCGCCAGCAGGCAGGAGCTTGCCGGGGAGCTGTTTTTT; CDR3 protein: CASRQELAGELFF
D gene: TRBD2; V gene: TRBV12-3/TRBV12-4; J gene: TRBJ2-1; clone size: .; CDR3 DNA: TGTGCCAGCAGTTTAACCTCTCTAGCGGGAGTATCTTACAATGAGCAGTTCTTC; CDR3 protein: CASSLTSLAGVSYNEQFF
D gene: .; V gene: TRBV11-3; J gene: TRBJ2-2; clone size: few; CDR3 DNA: TGTGCCAGCAGCTCGACGGGACTCGGCACCGGGGAGCTGTTTTTT; CDR3 protein: CASSSTGLGTGELFF
D gene: .; V gene: TRBV7-2; J gene: TRBJ2-3; clone size: .; CDR3 DNA: TGTGCCAGCAGCTCTACGGGCAGGACATACACAGATACGCAGTATTTT; CDR3 protein: CASSSTGRTYTDTQYF
D gene: .; V gene: TRBV13; J gene: TRBJ2-2; clone size: .; CDR3 DNA: TGTGCCAGCAGCGCAAGTCAGGGGCACATCGGGGAGCTGTTTTTT; CDR3 protein: CASSASQGHIGELFF
D gene: TRBD2; V gene: TRBV12-3/TRBV12-4; J gene: TRBJ2-4; clone size: few; CDR3 DNA: TGTGCCAGCAGCCCCGGACTAGCGGGAGTTGACATTCAGTACTTC; CDR3 protein: CASSPGLAGVDIQYF
D gene: .; V gene: TRBV15; J gene: TRBJ2-2; clone size: .; CDR3 DNA: TGTGCCACCAGCGCCTGGGAGGCAGAGAACACCGGGGAGCTGTTTTTT; CDR3 protein: CATSAWEAENTGELFF
D gene: .; V gene: TRBV4-1; J gene: TRBJ2-7; clone size: few; CDR3 DNA: TGCGCCAGCAGCCATCCCGGACTGGGGTCCTACGAGCAGTACTTC; CDR3 protein: CASSHPGLGSYEQYF
D gene: .; V gene: TRBV24-1; J gene: TRBJ1-1; clone size: .; CDR3 DNA: TGTGCCACCAGTGAGGCAGGGGTTGGGGCTTTCTTT; CDR3 protein: CATSEAGVGAFF
D gene: TRBD2; V gene: TRBV13; J gene: TRBJ2-7; clone size: few; CDR3 DNA: TGTGCCAGCAGCCTGGGACTAGCGGGGACCTACGAGCAGTACTTC; CDR3 protein: CASSLGLAGTYEQYF
D gene: .; V gene: TRBV7-9; J gene: TRBJ2-6; clone size: .; CDR3 DNA: TGTGCCAGCAGCCGCTCCCTGCCGGGCCGGAGCTCTGGGGCCAACGTCCTGACTTTC; CDR3 protein: CASSRSLPGRSSGANVLTF
D gene: .; V gene: TRBV5-1; J gene: TRBJ2-1; clone size: .; CDR3 DNA: TGCGCCAGCAGCCCGGGGACGGACAATGAGCAGTTCTTC; CDR3 protein: CASSPGTDNEQFF
D gene: TRBD2; V gene: TRBV7-3; J gene: TRBJ2-1; clone size: .; CDR3 DNA: TGTGCCAGCAGCTTAAGACTAGCCCCTTCTGGCAATGAGCAGTTCTTC; CDR3 protein: CASSLRLAPSGNEQFF
D gene: .; V gene: TRBV5-6; J gene: TRBJ1-3; clone size: .; CDR3 DNA: TGTGCCAGCAGCTCAACAGGGATTCCGCCTTCTGGAAACACCATATATTTT; CDR3 protein: CASSSTGIPPSGNTIYF
D gene: TRBD2; V gene: TRBV20-1; J gene: TRBJ2-7; clone size: .; CDR3 DNA: TGCAGTGCTAGGGGGGGGTACGAGCAGTACTTC; CDR3 protein: CSARGGYEQYF
D gene: TRBD2; V gene: TRBV7-9; J gene: TRBJ2-1; clone size: many; CDR3 DNA: TGTGCCAGCAGTCAGGGGACTAGCGGCAACAATGAGCAGTTCTTC; CDR3 protein: CASSQGTSGNNEQFF
D gene: TRBD2; V gene: TRBV6-5; J gene: TRBJ2-2; clone size: .; CDR3 DNA: TGTGCCAGCAGTTACGCGGGGGTTCTCGGCGCCGGGGAGCTGTTTTTT; CDR3 protein: CASSYAGVLGAGELFF
D gene: .; V gene: TRBV4-1; J gene: TRBJ2-5; clone size: .; CDR3 DNA: TGCGCCAGCAAGGGGGATCGGGGGGCCCAGTACTTC; CDR3 protein: CASKGDRGAQYF
D gene: .; V gene: TRBV12-3/TRBV12-4; J gene: TRBJ2-3; clone size: many; CDR3 DNA: TGTGCCAGCAGTTTAGGGGAAACGGATACGCAGTATTTT; CDR3 protein: CASSLGETDTQYF
D gene: .; V gene: TRBV6-5; J gene: TRBJ2-1; clone size: many; CDR3 DNA: TGTGCCAGCAGTGACTTGGCCTACAATGAGCAGTTCTTC; CDR3 protein: CASSDLAYNEQFF
D gene: .; V gene: TRBV6-5; J gene: TRBJ2-2; clone size: few; CDR3 DNA: TGTGCCAGCAGTTACTCTATACAGAACACCGGGGAGCTGTTTTTT; CDR3 protein: CASSYSIQNTGELFF
D gene: TRBD2; V gene: TRBV7-9; J gene: TRBJ2-3; clone size: .; CDR3 DNA: TGTGCCAGCAGCCACTCTAGCGGGGTTAGCACAGATACGCAGTATTTT; CDR3 protein: CASSHSSGVSTDTQYF
D gene: .; V gene: TRBV5-6; J gene: TRBJ2-5; clone size: few; CDR3 DNA: TGTGCCAGCAGCGCGAGTATGTACTTGGAGACCCAGTACTTC; CDR3 protein: CASSASMYLETQYF
D gene: .; V gene: TRBV2; J gene: TRBJ2-1; clone size: many; CDR3 DNA: TGTGCCAGCAGTGAACTAGAAGGGTCCTACAATGAGCAGTTCTTC; CDR3 protein: CASSELEGSYNEQFF
D gene: .; V gene: TRBV7-2; J gene: TRBJ1-2; clone size: .; CDR3 DNA: TGTGCCAGCAGCTTGACAGGAGCGGTAGCTAACTATGGCTACACCTTC; CDR3 protein: CASSLTGAVANYGYTF
D gene: TRBD2; V gene: TRBV12-3/TRBV12-4; J gene: TRBJ2-3; clone size: few; CDR3 DNA: TGTGCCAGCAGTGTAGTAGCGGGGGGCCGTCTCACAGATACGCAGTATTTT; CDR3 protein: CASSVVAGGRLTDTQYF
D gene: TRBD2; V gene: TRBV12-3/TRBV12-4; J gene: TRBJ2-2; clone size: .; CDR3 DNA: TGTGCCAGCTGGGGGGACTACGTTCCCGGGGAGCTGTTTTTT; CDR3 protein: CASWGDYVPGELFF
D gene: .; V gene: TRBV20-1; J gene: TRBJ2-3; clone size: few; CDR3 DNA: TGCAGTGCTAGAGTGGGTCTCTCTACGCAGTATTTT; CDR3 protein: CSARVGLSTQYF
D gene: .; V gene: TRBV7-9; J gene: TRBJ1-5; clone size: few; CDR3 DNA: TGTGCCAGCAGCTCCGGGACGACAAGCAATCAGCCCCAGCATTTT; CDR3 protein: CASSSGTTSNQPQHF
D gene: TRBD1; V gene: TRBV9; J gene: TRBJ2-7; clone size: .; CDR3 DNA: TGTGCCAGCAGCGTCGGGACAGTAGCAGGGACCGAGCAGTACTTC; CDR3 protein: CASSVGTVAGTEQYF
D gene: .; V gene: TRBV5-5; J gene: TRBJ2-3; clone size: .; CDR3 DNA: TGTGCCAGCAGCTACGGAGGGGCCACAGATACGCAGTATTTT; CDR3 protein: CASSYGGATDTQYF
D gene: .; V gene: TRBV19; J gene: TRBJ1-6; clone size: .; CDR3 DNA: TGTGCCAGTAGGCCAGCCGGCCGGTTGTTGTCACCCCTCCACTTT; CDR3 protein: CASRPAGRLLSPLHF
D gene: .; V gene: TRBV27; J gene: TRBJ2-5; clone size: many; CDR3 DNA: TGTGCCAGCAGTTTAGGCCTGGCGGAGACCCAGTACTTC; CDR3 protein: CASSLGLAETQYF
D gene: .; V gene: TRBV6-6; J gene: TRBJ2-1; clone size: few; CDR3 DNA: TGTGCCAGCAGTTCCCTCGGGTACTCCGACTCCTACAATGAGCAGTTCTTC; CDR3 protein: CASSSLGYSDSYNEQFF
D gene: .; V gene: TRBV20-1; J gene: TRBJ1-1; clone size: .; CDR3 DNA: TGCAGTGCTCTTGACAGTTCGAACACTGAAGCTTTCTTT; CDR3 protein: CSALDSSNTEAFF
D gene: TRBD1; V gene: TRBV14; J gene: TRBJ2-7; clone size: few; CDR3 DNA: TGTGCCAGCAGCCGCGGGACAGGGGTATGGTACGAGCAGTACTTC; CDR3 protein: CASSRGTGVWYEQYF
D gene: .; V gene: TRBV19; J gene: TRBJ2-3; clone size: .; CDR3 DNA: TGTGCCAGTAGTATAAGGGGGGCCACGGTAGATACGCAGTATTTT; CDR3 protein: CASSIRGATVDTQYF
D gene: TRBD2; V gene: TRBV7-3; J gene: TRBJ2-1; clone size: few; CDR3 DNA: TGTGCCAGCAGCTGGACTAGCGGGATAAATGAGCAGTTCTTC; CDR3 protein: CASSWTSGINEQFF
D gene: TRBD1; V gene: TRBV12-3/TRBV12-4; J gene: TRBJ1-1; clone size: .; CDR3 DNA: TGTGCCAGCAGCCTCAACACAGGGGGAGTCACTGAAGCTTTCTTT; CDR3 protein: CASSLNTGGVTEAFF
D gene: .; V gene: TRBV10-3; J gene: TRBJ1-6; clone size: .; CDR3 DNA: TGTGCCATCAGTGAGTCAGCCCCGGGAACGGCCCTCCACTTT; CDR3 protein: CAISESAPGTALHF
D gene: .; V gene: TRBV20-1; J gene: TRBJ2-7; clone size: many; CDR3 DNA: TGCAGTGCTAGGAGAGGAAATCATTACGAGCAGTACTTC; CDR3 protein: CSARRGNHYEQYF
D gene: .; V gene: TRBV7-9; J gene: TRBJ2-5; clone size: .; CDR3 DNA: TGTGCCAGCAGCCTTCCCTTAGGGGGAGAGACCCAGTACTTC; CDR3 protein: CASSLPLGGETQYF
D gene: .; V gene: TRBV7-9; J gene: TRBJ2-2; clone size: few; CDR3 DNA: TGTGCCAGCAGCTTACGTTTTCCGGGGGCGTTTGAAATTGGCGGGGAGCTGTTTTTT; CDR3 protein: CASSLRFPGAFEIGGELFF
D gene: .; V gene: TRBV5-1; J gene: TRBJ2-2; clone size: .; CDR3 DNA: TGCGCCAGCAGCCTGGGGCAGGGAAGAGCCGGGGAGCTGTTTTTT; CDR3 protein: CASSLGQGRAGELFF
D gene: TRBD2; V gene: TRBV4-3; J gene: TRBJ2-3; clone size: .; CDR3 DNA: TGCGCCAGCAGCCAAGGACTAGCGGGAGGTGATACGCAGTATTTT; CDR3 protein: CASSQGLAGGDTQYF
D gene: TRBD2; V gene: TRBV29-1; J gene: TRBJ2-7; clone size: many; CDR3 DNA: TGCAGCGTTAAAAGCGGGAGGGTCTCCTACGAGCAGTACTTC; CDR3 protein: CSVKSGRVSYEQYF